This TCR beta chain was identified in a study of blood T cell repertoires in COVID-19. As for the study in general: The origin of the acute and convalescent COVID-19 samples was the United States, Italy and Spain. Sample material is recorded as cDNA or gDNA derived from T cells, B-cell-depleted T cells, or PBMCs.

In the authors' methods: Reference gene primer amplification in the assay estimated nucleated cell counts. Libraries were prepared by immunoSEQ multiplex PCR; TCRdb keeps only in-frame clonotypes and omits some of them. V, J and clone size are taken as reported in that table, and D and trimming were inferred from the DNA itself. The sample holds 150,000 or so clones, about four fifths seen once. V was trimmed by 6 bases and J by 2 bases, leaving 16 bases between them. The CDR3 has 15 amino acids. Per germline, CDR1 MNHEY and CDR2 SVGAGI. The material sequenced was peripheral blood. The rearrangement links TRBV6-5 to TRBJ1-2; D perhaps matches TRBD1 (6 bases). The sequence came from a man aged 18 to 29 with active or convalescent COVID-19. The CDR3 DNA sequence: TGTGCCAGCAGGCAATACAGGGACGGAAACTATGGCTACACCTTC. This translates into CASRQYRDGNYGYTF.